This T cell receptor (beta chain) originates from a study of T cells after yellow fever vaccination (dated by TCRdb to the late 2010s). Context from the whole study: The SMART-Seq v4 Ultra Low Input RNA kit was used to prepare libraries from fractions with low cell numbers. To track T-cell clones before and after primary and booster YFV17D yellow fever vaccination, bulk TCR alpha and beta repertoires were sequenced longitudinally. Two healthy male donors, one aged 18 to 30 and one aged 30 to 40 years, made up the cohort. Blood was collected at multiple timepoints before and after primary and secondary immunization, and bulk PBMC replicates and cell subsets were isolated.

The germline V gene specifies MGHRA as CDR1 and YSYEKL as CDR2. Trimming takes 2 bases from V and 3 bases from J, and the germline ends sit 17 bases apart. The cysteine opens and the phenylalanine closes a CDR3 of 17 amino acids. The only DNA kept is the CDR3, 51 bases in frame from the first base. With respect to this clonotype: Its antigen is unknown. It has no much larger one-base neighbor in the sample; base qualities were not kept.

What the treatment or condition label conveys for this sample: live attenuated yellow fever vaccine strain. At each blood-draw timepoint, two biological replicates of bulk PBMCs were obtained. PBMCs were isolated from peripheral blood using a standard Ficoll-Paque protocol. RNA was extracted with TriZol from bulk PBMCs, CD4 and CD8 fractions, and dextramer-positive and dextramer-negative fractions. On the study overall, not on this receptor specifically: A small fraction of clonotypes appeared in both the CD4 and CD8 compartments, likely as a result of convergent recombination. Because the study included only a couple of donors, the extent to which the findings can be generalized is limited. The secondary T-cell response was weaker than the primary response but faster, peaking on day 5 instead of day 15. Computational filtering was needed because FACS-sorted repertoires could contain abundant contaminating clonotypes from the bulk population. Most clones expanded after primary vaccination were re-detected after the booster (approximately 95% of CD4 and more than 70% of CD8), suggesting broad memory maintenance.

The sequencing machine was an Illumina NovaSeq 6000. Synthesis of TCR cDNA relied on 5'RACE template switching, a step that introduced a universal primer site along with unique molecular identifiers. cDNA synthesis was primed from both the TCR alpha and TCR beta constant segments. Library amplification used two PCR steps, and the second PCR step added sample barcodes and sequencing adapters. Sequencing of libraries was performed on Illumina HiSeq 2500 (2x100 bp) or NovaSeq (2x150 bp). As for the authors' bioinformatics: MIGEC was used to demultiplex reads and collapse the reads into UMI consensus sequences, and MiXCR was used for V(D)J alignment. Using edgeR on replicate PBMC samples, clonotypes were called vaccine-responding if FDR was below 0.01 and the log2 fold change was above 5 up to day 15. CD4 or CD8 identity was assigned to each bulk clonotype according to whether the clonotype was present at higher abundance in the sequenced CD4 repertoire or the sequenced CD8 repertoire. TCRdb handled the public reads itself, with Q25 trimming in fastp and clone calling in MiXCR, and kept productive beta chains. Identical CDR3 proteins give one entry, which carries the most common genes and DNA. In this record, the V and J calls reflect TCRdb's handling and not the investigators' own analysis. A total of over 300,000 distinct CDR3 sequences appear in this sample, over 3.5% of them only once. Around 23% of the sample is in the top ten clones.

The sequence came from a man between 18 and 29 years old who received the YFV17D yellow fever vaccine. Sequenced material: PBMCs, taken 5 days after the yellow fever booster vaccination. The chain couples TRBV4-1 to TRBJ1-3, and possibly TRBD1, on 6 matching bases. The nucleotide sequence is given as TGCGCCAGCAGCCAACGTGCAGGGGAAAGATTTGGAAACACCATATATTTT. Its amino acids are CASSQRAGERFGNTIYF.